This TCR beta chain was documented in a study of blood T cell repertoires in COVID-19. Study in general: Samples came from the United States, Italy and Spain, spanning acute and convalescent COVID-19. Sample material is recorded as cDNA or gDNA derived from T cells, B-cell-depleted T cells, or PBMCs.

Per the study methods: Reference gene primer amplification yielded estimated nucleated cell counts. The protocol was immunoSEQ multiplex PCR, while the TCRdb copy is restricted to in-frame clones and leaves out a portion. That table gives V, J and clone size, and the DNA gave D and trimming. The sample has under 400,000 clones, roughly 90% seen once. This clone was detected once. This receptor was identified in a man aged 18 to 29 with active or convalescent COVID-19. The sequencing sample was made of peripheral blood.

DNA for the CDR3: TGTGCCAGCAGCCCCCCCTGGACTAACGCAGATACGCAGTATTTT. It codes for CASSPPWTNADTQYF. The gene calls are TRBV7-9 and TRBJ2-3; possibly TRBD2 for D (6 bases). The length of the CDR3 is 15 residues. Trimming stripped 5 bases from V and 4 bases from J, with 16 bases between. Germline V gene data show CDR1 as SEHNR and CDR2 as FQNEAQ (reference sequence).